The clone carrying this T cell receptor (beta chain) showed up just a few times. Antigen unknown. V shed 1 base and J shed 5 bases, with 9 bases lying between them. There are 13 residues in the CDR3. Germline CDR1 SGHNT, CDR2 YENEEA. Naive, central memory, regulatory and stem cell-like memory cells within the CD4+ compartment were sorted using CD45RO/CCR7/CD25/CD127/CD95/CD27. This entry belongs to a study of beta chain features in type 1 diabetes. On the study more broadly: In all, 107,917,701 sorted cells from all samples were analyzed.

General study findings and limits: Among patients with Type 1 diabetes, TCRB CDR3s were moderately but significantly shorter in every one of the four CD4+ subsets.

Isolated RNA was reverse transcribed in full, so expressed TCRB transcripts were sequenced. Produced via immunoSEQ multiplex PCR; TCRdb's table is partial and in-frame only. The sample contains 300,000 to 400,000 clones, approximately 13% of which appear only once. Sample: naive CD4+ T cells from blood. The TCR was taken from a woman aged 18-29 years with type 1 diabetes. V usage is TRBV11-3 and J usage is TRBJ2-7; no firm D call. The CDR3 DNA reads as TGTGCCAGCAGCTTAGGGCTAGTCAACGAGCAGTACGTC. Translating it yields CASSLGLVNEQYV.